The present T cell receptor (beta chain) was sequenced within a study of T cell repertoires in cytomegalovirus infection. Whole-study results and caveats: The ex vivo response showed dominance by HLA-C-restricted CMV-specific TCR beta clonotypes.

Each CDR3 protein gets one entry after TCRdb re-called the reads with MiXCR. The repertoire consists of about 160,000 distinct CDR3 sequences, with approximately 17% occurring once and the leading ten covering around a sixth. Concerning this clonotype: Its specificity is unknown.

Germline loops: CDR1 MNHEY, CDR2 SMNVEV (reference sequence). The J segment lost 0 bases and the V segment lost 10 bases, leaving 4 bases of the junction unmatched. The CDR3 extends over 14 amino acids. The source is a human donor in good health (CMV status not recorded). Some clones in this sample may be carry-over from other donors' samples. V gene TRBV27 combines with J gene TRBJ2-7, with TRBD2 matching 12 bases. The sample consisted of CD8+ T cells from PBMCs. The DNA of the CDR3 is TGTGCCACCCTAGCGGGAGGGCCCTCCTACGAGCAGTACTTC. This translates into CATLAGGPSYEQYF.